Below, 23 T cell receptor beta chains from the same sample are listed, as sequenced in a study of long-term antiretroviral therapy in people with HIV. The assay used was immunoSEQ (version v3.0), run at survey level. Produced via immunoSEQ multiplex PCR; TCRdb's table is partial and in-frame only. The sample has about 27,000 clones; 65% to 85% are singletons. Sequencing was performed on unsorted PBMCs, taken 0.8 years before starting antiretroviral therapy. The receptors stem from a man aged 18 to 35 with HIV.

CDR3 DNA: TGTGCCAGTGGGACACAGCTACACGCCTATGGCTACACCTTC. It is translated as CASGTQLHAYGYTF. This chain links TRBV19 with TRBJ1-2, with a possible D match to TRBD1 (6 bases). Germline V gene data show CDR1 as LNHDA and CDR2 as SQIVND (reference sequence). The CDR3 is 14 amino acids. V shed 8 bases and J shed 4 bases, with 17 bases lying between them.

The CDR3 sequence is CASSPRISGNTIYF. The CDR3 coding sequence is TGTGCCAGCAGCCCGCGGATATCTGGAAACACCATATATTTT. V gene TRBV7-8 combines with J gene TRBJ1-3; no definite D call. The CDR3 is 14 amino acids. V was trimmed by 5 bases and J by 1 base, leaving 9 bases between them. The germline gives CDR1 SGHVS, CDR2 FQNEAQ.

The rearrangement uses TRBV4-3 and TRBJ2-7; D is unclear. Germline CDR1 reads LGHNA; CDR2 reads YSLEER. The CDR3 totals 16 residues. Trimming left V 1 base short and J 0 bases short, with 13 bases between. The CDR3 bases are TGCGCCAGCAGCCAAGGACCAGGCGGCCTCTCCTACGAGCAGTACTTC. It codes for CASSQGPGGLSYEQYF.

The sample holds one count of this clone. This rearrangement joins TRBV5-8 to TRBJ2-3; TRBD2 might be the D (6 bases). V lost 2 bases, J lost 3 bases, and 13 bases lay in between. The CDR3 covers 15 residues. The germline gives CDR1 SGHTS, CDR2 YDEGEE. CDR3 residues: CASSFSAGRTDTQYF. CDR3 in DNA: TGTGCCAGCAGCTTTTCTGCGGGGAGGACAGATACGCAGTATTTT.

The sample holds a few counts of this clone. J is TRBJ2-7 and V is TRBV5-4; 9 nucleotides agree with TRBD1. V lost 5 bases, J lost 3 bases, and 3 bases stayed unmatched. The germline V gene has CDR1 SGHNT and CDR2 YYREEE (reference sequence). The CDR3 is 13 amino acids. CDR3 sequence: CASRVGQGYEQYF. CDR3 coding DNA: TGTGCCAGCAGAGTGGGACAGGGCTACGAGCAGTACTTC.

The J gene is TRBJ1-2, the V gene TRBV27; D possibly corresponds to TRBD1 (5 bases). This CDR3 has 16 amino acids. Trimming left V 5 bases short and J 0 bases short, with 16 bases between. Looked up from germline, CDR1 is MNHEY and CDR2 is SMNVEV (reference sequence). CDR3 in amino acids: CASSPVLGVTNYGYTF. CDR3 bases: TGTGCCAGCAGTCCAGTTTTGGGGGTAACTAACTATGGCTACACCTTC.

The V and J genes are TRBV5-4 and TRBJ1-3, with TRBD1 matching 7 bases. After removal of 4 bases from V and 0 bases from J, the junction contained 13 bases not matched to a gene. The CDR3 sequence is 18 residues long. Looked up from germline, CDR1 is SGHNT and CDR2 is YYREEE (reference sequence). The CDR3 here is CASSQLEGTAISGNTIYF. CDR3 DNA: TGTGCCAGCAGCCAGTTGGAAGGGACAGCAATCTCTGGAAACACCATATATTTT.

J is TRBJ2-7 and V is TRBV6-5, with 8 bases aligning to TRBD2. This CDR3 is built from 16 residues. CDR1 MNHEY and CDR2 SVGAGI come from the germline V gene. Trimming cost V 4 bases and J 6 bases; bases outside gene matches: 14. In DNA, the CDR3 is TGTGCCAGCAGTTCACTCATCGCGGGGGGCCTGATCGAGCAGTACTTC. This gives the protein CASSSLIAGGLIEQYF.

V is TRBV10-3 and J is TRBJ2-7, with a weak D call TRBD1 (6 bases). V shed 0 bases and J shed 3 bases, with 15 bases lying between them. Germline loops: CDR1 ENHRY, CDR2 SYGVKD. The CDR3 length is 16 residues. CDR3 DNA: TGTGCCATCAGTGAGTCGATGGCGGACAGTGGCTACGAGCAGTACTTC. Translation gives CAISESMADSGYEQYF.

V gene TRBV2 combines with J gene TRBJ1-1; tentatively, D is TRBD1 (5 bases). The CDR3 extends over 10 amino acids. V dropped 7 bases and J dropped 7 bases, with 7 bases sitting between them. Per germline, CDR1 SNHLY and CDR2 FYNNEI. The CDR3 DNA reads as TGTGCCAGCAACGGGGGTGAAGCTTTCTTT. Protein sequence: CASNGGEAFF.

The CDR3 region is CASSPQGRTEAFF. CDR3 sequence (DNA): TGTGCCAGCAGCCCACAGGGACGTACTGAAGCTTTCTTT. This rearrangement joins TRBV11-2 to TRBJ1-1, with TRBD1 as a possible D gene (6 bases). The CDR3 has 13 amino acids. Germline V CDR1 and CDR2: SGHAT, FQNNGV. V lost 5 bases, J lost 5 bases, and 12 bases lay in between.

The rearrangement joins TRBV19 to TRBJ1-5; D is uncertain. The CDR3 extends over 13 amino acids. The germline V gene has CDR1 LNHDA and CDR2 SQIVND (reference sequence). Trimming cost V 5 bases and J 4 bases, with 9 bases left between them. CDR3 coding DNA: TGTGCCAGTAGTCAACTCCGTAATCAGCCCCAGCATTTT. This sequence encodes CASSQLRNQPQHF.

This clone was counted a few times. V usage is TRBV4-2 and J usage is TRBJ1-3; 7 nucleotides line up with TRBD1. The trim removed 4 bases at V and 0 bases at J, leaving 6 bases unmatched. Per the germline V gene, CDR1 is LGHNA and CDR2 is YNFKEQ. The CDR3 totals 16 residues. CDR3 loop: CASSPGQATSGNTIYF. CDR3 nucleotide sequence: TGTGCCAGCAGCCCCGGACAGGCGACCTCTGGAAACACCATATATTTT.

The gene calls are TRBV19 and TRBJ1-5, with D uncertain. CDR3 length: 16 residues. The V gene lost 5 bases and the J gene lost 3 bases, with 17 bases spanning the gap. The germline gives CDR1 LNHDA, CDR2 SQIVND (reference sequence). CDR3 amino acids: CASSVASGVVNQPQHF. CDR3 nucleotides: TGTGCCAGTAGTGTAGCGTCGGGTGTCGTCAATCAGCCCCAGCATTTT. The full variable domain, completed using reference TRBV19 and TRBJ1-5, is DGGITQSPKYLFRKEGQNVTLSCEQNLNHDAMYWYRQDPGQGLRLIYYSQIVNDFQKGDIAEGYSVSREKKESFPLTVTSAQKNPTAFYLCASSVASGVVNQPQHFGDGTRLSIL.

The chain joins TRBV28 to TRBJ2-7; no clear D gene. The CDR3 runs to 14 residues. Trimming took off 3 bases at V and 0 bases at J, with 9 bases between the two ends. From germline, CDR1 is MDHEN and CDR2 SYDVKM. CDR3 residues: CASSLQASSYEQYF. The DNA of the CDR3 is TGTGCCAGCAGTTTGCAGGCGAGCTCCTACGAGCAGTACTTC. The full variable domain, in which reference TRBV28 and TRBJ2-7 provide the parts outside the CDR3, is DVKVTQSSRYLVKRTGEKVFLECVQDMDHENMFWYRQDPGLGLRLIYFSYDVKMKEKGDIPEGYSVSREKKERFSLILESASTNQTSMYLCASSLQASSYEQYFGPGTRLTVT.

The V and J genes are TRBV9 and TRBJ1-2; TRBD1 matches 9 bases. The CDR3 extends over 16 amino acids. In germline, CDR1 is SGDLS, CDR2 YYNGEE. Trimming cost V 5 bases and J 0 bases; bases outside gene matches: 8. Here the CDR3 DNA reads TGTGCCAGCAGGGCGACAGGGGGGGAGTCTAACTATGGCTACACCTTC. Translating gives CASRATGGESNYGYTF. Combining the CDR3 with reference TRBV9 and TRBJ1-2 gives the whole variable domain DSGVTQTPKHLITATGQRVTLRCSPRSGDLSVYWYQQSLDQGLQFLIQYYNGEERAKGNILERFSAQQFPDLHSELNLSSLELGDSALYFCASRATGGESNYGYTFGSGTRLTVV.

The J gene is TRBJ2-5, the V gene TRBV28; D is perhaps TRBD1 (5 bases). Trimming took off 4 bases at V and 0 bases at J, with 12 bases between the two ends. Germline V gene data show CDR1 as MDHEN and CDR2 as SYDVKM. This CDR3 comprises 15 residues. CDR3 sequence reads: CASSSTTAYQETQYF. CDR3 sequence (DNA): TGTGCCAGCAGTTCAACGACAGCGTACCAAGAGACCCAGTACTTC. The entire variable domain, with the rest obtained from reference TRBV28 and TRBJ2-5, is as follows: DVKVTQSSRYLVKRTGEKVFLECVQDMDHENMFWYRQDPGLGLRLIYFSYDVKMKEKGDIPEGYSVSREKKERFSLILESASTNQTSMYLCASSSTTAYQETQYFGPGTRLLVL.

The CDR3 spells CASSAGTSTDTQYF. CDR3 in DNA: TGTGCCAGCAGCGCCGGGACTAGCACAGATACGCAGTATTTT. The chain combines TRBV2 with TRBJ2-3; tentatively, D is TRBD2 (6 bases). The CDR3 is made up of 14 amino acids. Germline values: CDR1 SNHLY, CDR2 FYNNEI. The V end was cut by 6 bases, the J end by 0 bases, with 10 bases between.

V and J are TRBV29-1 and TRBJ2-5; 8 positions agree with TRBD1. The CDR3 loop spans 13 amino acids. Per germline, CDR1 SQVTM and CDR2 ANQGSEA. V was clipped by 2 bases and J by 7 bases; unmatched bases: 6. CDR3 bases: TGCAGCGTTGAACCCGGGACAGGTCGGACCCAGTACTTC. Residues: CSVEPGTGRTQYF.

The chain joins TRBV5-1 to TRBJ1-2; the match to TRBD1 covers 11 bases. Germline CDR1 SGHRS, CDR2 YFSETQ. The length of the CDR3 is 13 residues. V lost 4 bases to trimming and J lost 8 bases; unmatched junction nucleotides: 4. The CDR3 loop reads CASSQGQGDGYTF. DNA for the CDR3: TGCGCCAGCAGCCAGGGACAGGGGGACGGCTACACCTTC.

CDR3 loop: CASSTGQGGYEQYF. CDR3 in DNA: TGTGCCAGCAGTACGGGACAGGGTGGCTACGAGCAGTACTTC. The chain couples TRBV28 to TRBJ2-7, with TRBD1 matching over 9 bases. The J segment lost 3 bases and the V segment lost 5 bases, leaving 5 bases of the junction unmatched. This CDR3 comprises 14 residues. Germline V gene lookup returns CDR1 MDHEN and CDR2 SYDVKM.

V gene TRBV2 combines with J gene TRBJ2-1; D tentatively fits TRBD1 or TRBD2 (5 bases each). The CDR3 runs 13 residues. From germline, CDR1 is SNHLY and CDR2 FYNNEI. Trimming cost V 6 bases and J 7 bases, with 13 bases left between them. The CDR3 loop is CASRVGTANEQFF. The DNA for the CDR3 is TGTGCCAGCAGGGTAGGGACGGCGAATGAGCAGTTCTTC.

The rearrangement joins TRBV6-4 to TRBJ2-1, with D tentatively TRBD1 or TRBD2 (5 bases each). Per the germline V gene, CDR1 is MRHNA and CDR2 is SNTAGT. The CDR3 runs 16 residues. Trimming stripped 0 bases from V and 7 bases from J, with 16 bases between. This CDR3 is CASSDSAGTLKNEQFF. The CDR3 coding sequence is TGTGCCAGCAGTGACTCTGCCGGGACGCTGAAAAATGAGCAGTTCTTC.